This section outlines one T cell receptor (beta chain) sequence together with its context. Its antigen is unknown. This specimen belongs to a study of T cell repertoires in cytomegalovirus infection. Study-level information: It was the public TCR beta signatures that indicated both CMV infection and matching HLA type.

General study results and limits: CMV-specific TCR beta clonotypes restricted by HLA-C dominated the ex vivo response. The study identified carriers of CMV plus the relevant HLA from cumulative public TCR beta family frequency.

The V and J ends lost 6 bases and 5 bases, in that order; junction bases with no gene match: 7. Germline values: CDR1 MNHEY, CDR2 SVGEGT. The CDR3 sequence is 14 residues long. Using its own MiXCR run on the reads, TCRdb lists one record per CDR3 protein. The table shows around 490,000 distinct CDR3 sequences, with 26% occurring only once. This rearrangement joins TRBV6-2 or TRBV6-3 to TRBJ1-1; TRBD1 matches at 9 bases. The clonotype originates from a human donor in good health (CMV status not recorded). Some clones in this sample may be carry-over from other donors' samples. Material for sequencing was PBMCs. The CDR3 coding sequence is TGTGCCAGCAGCTTGACAGGGGGGAAGACTGAAGCTTTCTTT. Protein: CASSLTGGKTEAFF.